Each of the 20 T cell receptor beta chains below was sequenced from the same sample in a study of blood T cell repertoires in COVID-19. The method was immunoSEQ multiplex PCR; TCRdb's version includes in-frame clones alone and lacks a portion of them. The sample records around 74,000 clones, 70% to 90% being singletons. The sequencing input was peripheral blood. The receptors shown here come from a man aged 25 to 40 with acute or convalescent COVID-19.

The chain links TRBV18 to TRBJ1-2, with 8 bases lining up with TRBD1. Germline trimming cut 6 bases from V and 7 bases from J; bases unmatched to any gene: 7. The CDR3 runs to 13 residues. Germline V gives CDR1 KGHSH, CDR2 LQKENI. The DNA of the CDR3 is TGTGCCAGCTCCCTGGACAGGGAGGGTGGCTACACCTTC. As protein: CASSLDREGGYTF. Using reference TRBV18 and TRBJ1-2 for the parts outside the CDR3, the full variable domain is NAGVMQNPRHLVRRRGQEARLRCSPMKGHSHVYWYRQLPEEGLKFMVYLQKENIIDESGMPKERFSAEFPKEGPSILRIQQVVRGDSAAYFCASSLDREGGYTFGSGTRLTVV.

This clone was seen once. The chain employs TRBV7-2 and TRBJ2-1; TRBD2 might be the D (6 bases). V lost 2 bases and J 5 bases, leaving 13 bases between the germline ends. Germline assignment: CDR1 SGHTA and CDR2 FQGNSA. The CDR3 is made up of 15 amino acids. CDR3 sequence (DNA): TGTGCCAGCAGCTTATCCGGGACGGGGGACAATGAGCAGTTCTTC. As protein: CASSLSGTGDNEQFF.

The chain employs TRBV7-3 and TRBJ2-3; D gene ambiguous. The germline gives CDR1 SGHTA, CDR2 FQGTGA. CDR3 length equals 13 residues. V lost 0 bases and J 2 bases, leaving 3 bases between the germline ends. The CDR3 sequence: CASSLTNTDTQYF. The CDR3 DNA reads as TGTGCCAGCAGCTTAACTAACACAGATACGCAGTATTTT.

This clone was counted a single time. This chain connects TRBV10-3 to TRBJ2-1; TRBD1 agrees at 9 bases. The germline gives CDR1 ENHRY, CDR2 SYGVKD. The CDR3 totals 11 residues. V was pared by 6 bases and J by 10 bases, with 1 base of the junction left unmatched. The CDR3 loop reads CAIRGTGEQFF. The CDR3 bases are TGTGCCATCAGGGGGACAGGGGAGCAGTTCTTC.

The chain links TRBV5-1 to TRBJ2-3; TRBD1 agrees at 7 bases. There are 15 residues in the CDR3. Germline trimming cut 4 bases from V and 0 bases from J; bases unmatched to any gene: 5. CDR1 and CDR2 (germline): SGHRS, YFSETQ. The CDR3 DNA reads as TGCGCCAGCAGCCCCCCGGGACAGAGCACAGATACGCAGTATTTT. It specifies CASSPPGQSTDTQYF.

The chain links TRBV27 to TRBJ1-1, with D perhaps matching TRBD1 (6 bases). Deletions cut 4 bases from V and 5 bases from J, with 14 bases between. CDR1 MNHEY and CDR2 SMNVEV come from the germline V gene (reference sequence). The CDR3 consists of 14 residues. CDR3: CASSSPGVWTEAFF. CDR3 bases: TGTGCCAGCAGTTCTCCAGGGGTATGGACTGAAGCTTTCTTT.

This rearrangement joins TRBV7-8 to TRBJ1-1, with 7 nucleotides matching TRBD1. Per germline, CDR1 SGHVS and CDR2 FQNEAQ. V was pared by 7 bases and J by 0 bases, with 5 bases of the junction left unmatched. CDR3 length equals 14 residues. CDR3 region: CASTGQTLNTEAFF. DNA for the CDR3: TGTGCCAGCACGGGACAGACACTGAACACTGAAGCTTTCTTT.

About this clone: The sample holds other DNA sequences that translate to the same CDR3. The CDR3 loop is CSVEDGLSYEQYF. DNA of the CDR3: TGCAGCGTTGAAGATGGGCTCTCCTACGAGCAGTACTTC. The chain couples TRBV29-1 to TRBJ2-7; no clear D gene. The CDR3 runs 13 residues. Germline CDR1 reads SQVTM; CDR2 reads ANQGSEA. V lost 0 bases and J lost 0, with 6 bases in between.

The V call is TRBV4-2, the J call TRBJ2-1, with D possibly TRBD2 on 5 matching bases. V was clipped by 8 bases and J by 7 bases, with 21 bases between them. The CDR3 loop spans 15 amino acids. In germline, CDR1 is LGHNA, CDR2 YNFKEQ. The CDR3 coding sequence is TGTGCCAGCGGTTACGCGGCGGGCGGTTGGAATGAGCAGTTCTTC. Translation: CASGYAAGGWNEQFF.

This chain joins TRBV27 and TRBJ2-5; TRBD2 agrees at 12 bases. Germline assignment: CDR1 MNHEY and CDR2 SMNVEV (reference sequence). V lost 8 bases and J lost 3; bases outside the gene matches: 4. The CDR3 consists of 14 residues. CDR3 DNA: TGTGCCAGCCGACTAGCGGGAGTGAAAGAGACCCAGTACTTC. It is translated as CASRLAGVKETQYF.

The chain is built from TRBV5-1 and TRBJ1-2; tentative D call: TRBD1 (6 bases). Per germline, CDR1 SGHRS and CDR2 YFSETQ. The V end lost 1 base, the J end lost 2 bases, and 18 bases lay between the germline ends. This CDR3 is 17 amino acids long. The CDR3 region is CASSLLGGLGLNYGYTF. The CDR3 nucleotides are TGCGCCAGCAGCTTGTTAGGGGGTTTAGGCCTCAACTATGGCTACACCTTC. Complete variable domain (other parts from reference TRBV5-1 and TRBJ1-2): KAGVTQTPRYLIKTRGQQVTLSCSPISGHRSVSWYQQTPGQGLQFLFEYFSETQRNKGNFPGRFSGRQFSNSRSEMNVSTLELGDSALYLCASSLLGGLGLNYGYTFGSGTRLTVV.

The gene calls are TRBV28 and TRBJ1-2; 10 nucleotides agree with TRBD1. V gave up 10 bases and J gave up 4 bases; unmatched junction bases: 3. Looked up from germline, CDR1 is MDHEN and CDR2 is SYDVKM. The CDR3 sequence is 12 residues long. The CDR3, as DNA: TGTGCCACAAGGACAGGGGGCTATGGCTACACCTTC. Translated, it gives CATRTGGYGYTF.

The chain combines TRBV10-1 with TRBJ1-1, with D unresolved. CDR1 WNHNN and CDR2 SYGVQD come from the germline V gene (reference sequence). V was clipped by 3 bases and J by 0 bases, with 5 bases between them. The CDR3 is made up of 13 amino acids. Written as DNA, the CDR3 is TGCGCCAGCAGTGAACATATGAACACTGAAGCTTTCTTT. This encodes CASSEHMNTEAFF.

This rearrangement joins TRBV19 to TRBJ1-1, with a possible D match to TRBD1 (6 bases). V lost 5 bases, J lost 5 bases, and 15 bases lay in between. The CDR3 spans 14 residues. Germline V CDR1 and CDR2: LNHDA, SQIVND (reference sequence). The CDR3 DNA follows: TGTGCCAGTAGTGCCAGGGGTGGGTGGACTGAAGCTTTCTTT. It translates to CASSARGGWTEAFF. Using reference TRBV19 and TRBJ1-1 for the parts outside the CDR3, the full variable domain is DGGITQSPKYLFRKEGQNVTLSCEQNLNHDAMYWYRQDPGQGLRLIYYSQIVNDFQKGDIAEGYSVSREKKESFPLTVTSAQKNPTAFYLCASSARGGWTEAFFGQGTRLTVV.

This sequence joins TRBV30 and TRBJ2-1, with TRBD1 matching over 7 bases. Germline trimming cut 2 bases from V and 5 bases from J; bases unmatched to any gene: 9. CDR3 size: 15 residues. In germline, CDR1 is GTSNPN, CDR2 SVGIG (reference sequence). CDR3 DNA sequence: TGTGCCTGGAGTCCCTTAGGGGGCAACAACAATGAGCAGTTCTTC. This codes for CAWSPLGGNNNEQFF.

The rearrangement uses TRBV6-1 and TRBJ1-5, with a weak D call TRBD1 (6 bases). Germline V gene data show CDR1 as MNHNS and CDR2 as SASEGT. There are 16 residues in the CDR3. V lost 2 bases to trimming and J lost 4 bases, with 15 bases between them. CDR3 nucleotides: TGTGCCAGCAGTGAACAGCCCCGGACAGTGAATCAGCCCCAGCATTTT. Its translation is CASSEQPRTVNQPQHF.

The CDR3 reads CASSERTGLEHF. CDR3 sequence (DNA): TGTGCCAGCAGTGAACGGACAGGCTTAGAGCATTTT. The chain uses TRBV6-1 and TRBJ1-5, with 7 bases fitting TRBD1. Germline CDR1 is MNHNS and CDR2 is SASEGT. J was trimmed by 14 bases and V by 2 bases; bases with no gene match: 6. This CDR3 comprises 12 residues.

The chain links TRBV15 to TRBJ2-3, with TRBD2 matching 7 bases. The junction had 9 bases not matched to a gene; V was cut back by 0 bases and J by 6 bases. Germline CDR1 reads LNHNV; CDR2 reads YYDKDF (reference sequence). The CDR3 spans 16 residues. CDR3 nucleotides: TGTGCCACCAGCAGAGATACGCAGCGGGGTCGGGATACGCAGTATTTT. Its protein product is CATSRDTQRGRDTQYF.

V gene TRBV7-6 combines with J gene TRBJ2-3; possibly TRBD2 for D (7 bases). The CDR3 spans 15 residues. Per the germline V gene, CDR1 is SGHVS and CDR2 is FNYEAQ. The V and J ends lost 1 base and 4 bases respectively, with 12 bases between them. CDR3: CASSLVGGRADTQYF. As DNA, the CDR3 is TGTGCCAGCAGCTTAGTGGGGGGGCGAGCAGATACGCAGTATTTT.

The genes are TRBV19 and TRBJ2-1; tentative D call: TRBD2 (5 bases). The CDR3 extends over 14 amino acids. Germline lookup yields CDR1 LNHDA and CDR2 SQIVND (reference sequence). Trimming stripped 7 bases from V and 7 bases from J, with 17 bases between. This CDR3 is CASTTGAGENEQFF. Here the CDR3 DNA reads TGTGCCAGTACCACCGGCGCTGGGGAGAATGAGCAGTTCTTC.